This T cell receptor beta chain emerged from a study of T-cell reconstitution after alpha-beta-depleted transplantation in children. At least ten counts were recorded for this clonotype. Unique molecular identifiers were built into the TCRbeta library. Each CDR3 protein is one row after TCRdb ran MiXCR on the PCR reads. There are about 610,000 distinct CDR3 sequences in the sample; over 9.5% occur only once, and approximately 4.1% lies in the top ten. The CDR3 has 15 residues. Looked up from germline, CDR1 is DFQATT and CDR2 is SNEGSKA (reference sequence). Trimming pared 1 base from V and 2 bases from J, leaving 11 bases between.

Here the sequenced sample was PBMCs from the stem cell graft donor, taken from the stem cell graft. This chain connects TRBV20-1 to TRBJ2-2; a weak D match, TRBD1 (6 bases). The receptor was isolated from a human donor who donated a stem cell graft to a child with acute myeloid leukemia. CDR3: CSARVTGRNTGELFF. The CDR3 DNA is TGCAGTGCTAGAGTTACAGGGAGAAACACCGGGGAGCTGTTTTTT.